This is a list of T cell receptor beta chains from one sample in a study of cytomegalovirus exposure and HLA in healthy donors. Generated by immunoSEQ multiplex PCR, the TCRdb table keeps only in-frame clones and is missing some. The profile shows 180,000 or so clones, 77% of them singletons. Sequencing was performed on PBMCs. These receptors all stem from a woman in her fifties or sixties in good health and CMV-seropositive. Each CDR3 is given with its conserved first and last residue. A D gene is named only where the DNA matches it firmly. Only part of the rows carry a size: once, few, many, or a class if the clone is expanded.

V	D	J	size	CDR3	DNA
TRBV27	-	TRBJ1-1	-	CASRASGVTEAFF	TGTGCCAGCAGGGCCTCGGGGGTTACTGAAGCTTTCTTT
TRBV10-3	-	TRBJ1-4	few	CAISGGTGDNEKLFF	TGTGCCATCAGTGGTGGAACAGGTGATAATGAAAAACTGTTTTTT
TRBV28	-	TRBJ1-4	-	CASSRGLGEGEKLFF	TGTGCCAGCAGCCGCGGACTCGGCGAGGGAGAAAAACTGTTTTTT
TRBV28	TRBD1	TRBJ2-7	-	CASRDRGRSGQYF	TGTGCCAGCAGGGACAGGGGGCGGTCTGGGCAGTACTTC
TRBV28	TRBD2	TRBJ2-7	few	CASSLPGTSGASVGSWEQYF	TGTGCCAGCAGTCTACCGGGGACTAGCGGGGCGAGTGTCGGCTCGTGGGAGCAGTACTTC
TRBV27	TRBD1	TRBJ2-1	-	CASSARDRVNGNEQFF	TGTGCCAGCAGTGCCCGGGACAGGGTAAACGGGAATGAGCAGTTCTTC
TRBV11-2	TRBD1	TRBJ2-1	-	CASSLDGTVQFF	TGTGCCAGCAGCTTAGACGGGACAGTTCAGTTCTTC
TRBV11-3	TRBD1	TRBJ2-7	-	CASSEQGTSYEQYF	TGTGCCAGCAGCGAACAGGGGACCTCCTACGAGCAGTACTTC
TRBV7-2	-	TRBJ1-3	-	CASSSPVLGNTIYF	TGTGCCAGCAGCTCTCCCGTTCTCGGAAACACCATATATTTT
TRBV7-6	-	TRBJ1-1	-	CASSLESSPGNAFF	TGTGCCAGCAGCTTAGAATCCTCACCGGGAAATGCTTTCTTT
TRBV28	TRBD1	TRBJ2-2	-	CASSRRQGNTGELFF	TGTGCCAGCAGCCGCCGACAGGGCAACACCGGGGAGCTGTTTTTT
TRBV6-7	TRBD1	TRBJ1-5	once	CASSSGQGRQPQHF	TGTGCCAGCAGCTCGGGACAGGGGAGGCAGCCCCAGCATTTT
TRBV28	-	TRBJ1-3	-	CASSLPSSGNTIYF	TGTGCCAGCAGTTTACCGAGCTCTGGAAACACCATATATTTT
TRBV2	-	TRBJ1-5	few	CASSLNRVRSNQPQHF	TGTGCCAGCAGCCTAAACAGGGTTAGGAGCAATCAGCCCCAGCATTTT
TRBV25-1	TRBD2	TRBJ2-1	-	CATIRRGGNEQFF	TGTGCCACTATACGTCGGGGGGGGAATGAGCAGTTCTTC
TRBV28	-	TRBJ1-4	-	CASISNEKLFF	TGTGCCAGCATCTCTAATGAAAAACTGTTTTTT
TRBV6-5	-	TRBJ2-7	-	CASRDSYEQYF	TGTGCCAGCAGGGACAGCTACGAGCAGTACTTC
TRBV29-1	TRBD2	TRBJ2-1	-	CSVGLAGASSYNEQFF	TGCAGCGTCGGACTAGCGGGGGCCAGCTCCTACAATGAGCAGTTCTTC
TRBV5-6	-	TRBJ2-4	-	CASSFPASQNIQYF	TGTGCCAGCAGCTTCCCAGCTAGCCAAAACATTCAGTACTTC
TRBV19	TRBD1	TRBJ2-6	-	CASSATGTGANGLTF	TGTGCCAGTAGTGCGACAGGGACCGGGGCCAACGGCCTGACTTTC
TRBV4-1	TRBD1	TRBJ2-1	-	CASSSRTGPVSEQFF	TGCGCCAGCAGCTCCCGGACAGGGCCGGTTAGTGAGCAGTTCTTC
TRBV28	-	TRBJ1-5	once	CASSLPAGHQPQHF	TGTGCCAGCAGTTTACCAGCGGGGCATCAGCCCCAGCATTTT
TRBV18	TRBD1	TRBJ2-1	-	CASSPRGQGYNEQFF	TGTGCCAGCTCACCACGAGGACAGGGGTACAATGAGCAGTTCTTC
TRBV7-2	TRBD2	TRBJ2-1	few	CASSYGSAGADNEQFF	TGTGCCAGCAGCTACGGGTCAGCGGGAGCCGACAATGAGCAGTTCTTC
TRBV5-5	-	TRBJ1-4	-	CASSLEDIGDEKLFF	TGTGCCAGCAGCTTAGAAGATATCGGAGATGAAAAACTGTTTTTT
TRBV27	TRBD1	TRBJ2-3	-	CASSRDRVLDTQYF	TGTGCCAGCAGCCGGGACAGGGTTTTGGATACGCAGTATTTT
TRBV6-6	-	TRBJ1-2	-	CASSSPSRGVRGYTF	TGTGCCAGCAGTTCACCCAGCAGGGGTGTTCGTGGCTACACCTTC
TRBV2	TRBD1	TRBJ2-1	once	CASREQGLYNEQFF	TGTGCCAGCAGAGAACAGGGGCTCTACAATGAGCAGTTCTTC
TRBV5-8	-	TRBJ1-1	-	CASSFNRANTEAFF	TGTGCCAGCAGCTTTAACAGGGCGAACACTGAAGCTTTCTTT
TRBV6-5	-	TRBJ1-2	-	CASSYRSSTGYTF	TGTGCCAGCAGTTACAGGAGCAGTACTGGCTACACCTTC
TRBV7-8	TRBD2	TRBJ2-1	-	CASGGEGTGSGGSYNEQFF	TGTGCCAGCGGAGGTGAGGGGACGGGTAGCGGGGGATCCTACAATGAGCAGTTCTTC
TRBV11-2	TRBD1	TRBJ2-1	-	CASSVAGTGLYNEQFF	TGTGCCAGCAGCGTCGCCGGGACAGGATTATACAATGAGCAGTTCTTC
TRBV14	TRBD2	TRBJ2-7	once	CASSQLWRGSSYEQYF	TGTGCCAGCAGCCAACTGTGGCGGGGGAGCTCCTACGAGCAGTACTTC
TRBV30	-	TRBJ1-1	-	CAWSPDRDTEAFF	TGTGCCTGGAGTCCCGACAGAGACACTGAAGCTTTCTTT
TRBV7-3	-	TRBJ2-7	-	CASSLTPGYEQYF	TGTGCCAGCAGCTTAACCCCAGGCTACGAGCAGTACTTC
TRBV30	-	TRBJ2-3	-	CAWSAYSGGTDTQYF	TGTGCCTGGAGCGCGTATAGCGGAGGCACAGATACGCAGTATTTT
TRBV11-2	-	TRBJ2-5	-	CASSFPPSETQYF	TGTGCCAGCAGCTTCCCCCCATCAGAGACCCAGTACTTC
TRBV29-1	TRBD1	TRBJ1-2	-	CSVELYRGTGYTF	TGCAGCGTTGAACTTTACAGGGGGACTGGCTACACCTTC
TRBV6-1	-	TRBJ2-5	few	CASTQNQETQYF	TGTGCCAGCACCCAGAATCAAGAGACCCAGTACTTC
TRBV7-2	TRBD1	TRBJ1-5	-	CASRTQGGSNQPQHF	TGTGCCAGCAGGACACAGGGGGGAAGCAATCAGCCCCAGCATTTT
TRBV6-5	TRBD1	TRBJ1-2	-	CASSYQPTGTYGYTF	TGTGCCAGCAGTTACCAACCGACAGGGACCTATGGCTACACCTTC
TRBV7-9	TRBD2	TRBJ2-1	-	CASSLVSGGDSYNEQFF	TGTGCCAGCAGCTTAGTTAGCGGGGGAGACTCCTACAATGAGCAGTTCTTC
TRBV11-3	-	TRBJ2-1	-	CASSLAGVVHEQFF	TGTGCCAGCAGCTTAGCGGGAGTTGTACATGAGCAGTTCTTC
TRBV27	-	TRBJ2-7	-	CASSPSYEQYF	TGTGCCAGCAGTCCATCCTACGAGCAGTACTTC